The 21 T cell receptor beta chains below were found in one sample sequenced in a study of blood T cell repertoires in COVID-19 (dated by TCRdb to about 2020). The protocol used for the library was the immunoSEQ multiplex PCR assay. Here the immuneACCESS table is served through TCRdb, limited to in-frame sequences with V and J called. Missing clones are a known gap in these copies; in checked studies unresolved V genes cover under half, and the rest lacks a known reason. The sample profile shows 120,000 to 150,000 clones; approximately 90% of them were found once. The leading ten clones occupy more than 0.8% of the sample. Source material: peripheral blood. The receptors here all came from a woman in her forties or fifties with acute or convalescent COVID-19.

This clone was seen a handful of times. The chain links TRBV3-1 (or the pseudogene TRBV3-2) to TRBJ1-1; 8 nucleotides align to TRBD1. This CDR3 contains 15 residues. V trimming: 3 bases; J trimming: 5 bases; junction bases outside the gene matches: 8. Germline-derived CDR1 and CDR2 are LGHDT and YNNKEL (reference sequence). The CDR3 DNA is TGTGCCAGCAGCCACGAGACAGGGGCCGAAACTGAAGCTTTCTTT. Encoded protein: CASSHETGAETEAFF.

This chain joins TRBV24-1 and TRBJ2-1; 10 nucleotides align to TRBD2. Germline loops: CDR1 KGHDR, CDR2 SFDVKD. The length of the CDR3 is 16 residues. J gave up 7 bases and V 5 bases, and 10 bases lay outside the gene matches. The CDR3 region has the DNA TGTGCCACCAGTGGGCTTAAAGCGGGAGGGGTGAATGAGCAGTTCTTC. This translates into CATSGLKAGGVNEQFF.

The J gene is TRBJ1-5, the V gene TRBV29-1, with 7 bases that match TRBD1. CDR1 and CDR2 from the germline V gene are SQVTM and ANQGSEA. The CDR3 length is 12 residues. After removal of 4 bases from V and 4 bases from J, the junction contained 1 base not matched to a gene. CDR3 DNA: TGCAGCGTTGGCAGGGGGAATCAGCCCCAGCATTTT. It specifies CSVGRGNQPQHF. Together with reference TRBV29-1 and TRBJ1-5, the CDR3 gives the full variable domain: SAVISQKPSRDICQRGTSLTIQCQVDSQVTMMFWYRQQPGQSLTLIATANQGSEATYESGFVIDKFPISRPNLTFSTLTVSNMSPEDSSIYLCSVGRGNQPQHFGDGTRLSIL.

The chain carries TRBV24-1 and TRBJ1-2, with a weak D call TRBD1 (6 bases). This CDR3 has 13 residues. CDR1 is KGHDR and CDR2 is SFDVKD in the germline V gene. Trimming stripped 4 bases from V and 4 bases from J, with 9 bases between. This CDR3 reads CATSDGQFYGYTF. CDR3 coding DNA: TGTGCCACCAGTGACGGACAGTTCTATGGCTACACCTTC.

DNA for the CDR3: TGTGCCAGCTCGAGGGACAATCAGCCCCAGCATTTT. This codes for CASSRDNQPQHF. The chain carries TRBV6-5 and TRBJ1-5; D not resolved. Germline CDR1 is MNHEY and CDR2 is SVGAGI. The ends were cut back, 8 bases at V and 3 bases at J, with 8 bases in the middle. This CDR3 is built from 12 residues.

The J gene is TRBJ2-1, the V gene TRBV18, with 9 positions matching TRBD2. The CDR3 has 14 amino acids. The V gene end was trimmed by 6 bases and the J gene end by 9 bases; junction bases not matched to a gene: 9. Per germline, CDR1 KGHSH and CDR2 LQKENI. The CDR3 nucleotides are TGTGCCAGCTCCCTAATCAGCGGGGGGTCTGAGCAGTTCTTC. Translation gives CASSLISGGSEQFF.

The J gene is TRBJ1-2, the V gene TRBV28; D is perhaps TRBD1 (6 bases). Trimming removed 3 bases at V and 8 bases at J, with 19 bases between. Germline CDR1 is MDHEN and CDR2 is SYDVKM. CDR3 length: 15 residues. The CDR3 is CASSFRAGALWGYTF. CDR3 DNA sequence: TGTGCCAGCAGTTTTCGGGCAGGGGCTCTATGGGGCTACACCTTC.

The chain employs TRBV29-1 and TRBJ1-1, with 12 positions matching TRBD1. The CDR3 runs 13 residues. Germline CDR1 reads SQVTM; CDR2 reads ANQGSEA. The trim removed 7 bases at V and 5 bases at J, leaving 5 bases unmatched. CDR3: CSGGQGAKTEAFF. The CDR3, as DNA: TGCAGCGGGGGACAGGGGGCCAAGACTGAAGCTTTCTTT.

The chain has TRBV29-1 and TRBJ1-1; D is unresolved. V was shortened by 0 bases and J by 4 bases, with 15 bases between the two germline ends. CDR3 length equals 15 residues. Germline-derived CDR1 and CDR2 are SQVTM and ANQGSEA. CDR3 loop: CSVEDLMRGGTEAFF. The CDR3, as DNA: TGCAGCGTTGAAGATCTAATGCGAGGAGGCACTGAAGCTTTCTTT.

This rearrangement joins TRBV6-6 to TRBJ2-7; weak D call: TRBD2 (6 bases). The CDR3 is made up of 14 amino acids. Germline assignment: CDR1 MNHNY and CDR2 SVGAGI (reference sequence). Trimming took off 9 bases at V and 6 bases at J, with 21 bases between the two ends. The CDR3 DNA follows: TGTGCCAGTCGCATAGCGGAGAAGGGTTCCGAGCAGTACTTC. Its translation: CASRIAEKGSEQYF.

The chain joins TRBV11-2 to TRBJ2-2; 7 bases are shared with TRBD2. The CDR3 is 18 amino acids. V lost 5 bases, J lost 3 bases, and 15 bases stayed unmatched. Germline assignment: CDR1 SGHAT and CDR2 FQNNGV. The CDR3 nucleotides are TGTGCCAGCAGCCCTGGGGTACTAGCGACCACATACACCGGGGAGCTGTTTTTT. Amino acids: CASSPGVLATTYTGELFF.

The V and J genes are TRBV3-1 (or the pseudogene TRBV3-2) and TRBJ2-1; D is possibly TRBD1 (6 bases). V was trimmed by 0 bases and J by 9 bases, leaving 21 bases between them. CDR3 size: 17 residues. CDR1 and CDR2 from the germline V gene are LGHDT and YNNKEL (reference sequence). CDR3 in DNA: TGTGCCAGCAGCCAAGATCGAGTCAGGGGCGTACGTAGTGAGCAGTTCTTC. Protein product: CASSQDRVRGVRSEQFF.

The chain joins TRBV11-3 to TRBJ2-3; D possibly corresponds to TRBD2 (6 bases). V was pared by 5 bases and J by 1 base, with 13 bases between. From germline, CDR1 is SGHNT and CDR2 YENEEA. This CDR3 region has 15 residues. The CDR3 sequence is CASSPRRGRTDTQYF. As DNA, the CDR3 is TGTGCCAGCAGCCCCCGGAGGGGACGCACAGATACGCAGTATTTT. Full variable domain (remainder filled in from reference TRBV11-3 and TRBJ2-3): EAGVVQSPRYKIIEKKQPVAFWCNPISGHNTLYWYLQNLGQGPELLIRYENEEAVDDSQLPKDRFSAERLKGVDSTLKIQPAELGDSAVYLCASSPRRGRTDTQYFGPGTRLTVL.

CDR3 sequence: CASSLASTGAYGYTF. The CDR3 DNA reads as TGTGCCAGCAGCTTAGCATCAACAGGGGCCTATGGCTACACCTTC. This sequence joins TRBV5-8 and TRBJ1-2; 7 positions agree with TRBD1. The CDR3 contains 15 residues. The germline CDR1 and CDR2 sequences are SGHTS and YDEGEE. The junction had 8 bases not matched to a gene; V was cut back by 2 bases and J by 4 bases.

The rearrangement links TRBV18 to TRBJ1-5; 7 bases map to TRBD1. V shed 4 bases, J shed 2 bases, and the junction held 2 bases outside the gene matches. The germline V gene encodes CDR1 KGHSH and CDR2 LQKENI. This CDR3 spans 14 amino acids. Here the CDR3 reads CASSQGQGNQPQHF. The CDR3 nucleotides read TGTGCCAGCTCACAAGGACAGGGCAATCAGCCCCAGCATTTT.

This clone turned up a few times. CDR3 coding DNA: TGCAGCGTTGAAGGGGACAGTGGGGACTATGGCTACACCTTC. Residues: CSVEGDSGDYGYTF. This sequence joins TRBV29-1 and TRBJ1-2; 7 bases map to TRBD1. There are 14 residues in the CDR3. Per the germline V gene, CDR1 is SQVTM and CDR2 is ANQGSEA. With 1 base clipped from V and 3 bases from J, the junction kept 5 bases outside the gene matches.

The rearrangement joins TRBV6-6 to TRBJ1-3; 9 nucleotides align to TRBD1. Germline V lookup: CDR1 MNHNY, CDR2 SVGAGI (reference sequence). The CDR3 length is 15 residues. Trimming took 4 bases from V and 4 from J; bases not matched to a gene: 5. The CDR3 sequence is CASSSTGGGGNTIYF. The DNA for the CDR3 is TGTGCCAGCAGTTCAACAGGGGGCGGGGGAAACACCATATATTTT.

The chain combines TRBV18 with TRBJ2-7; no reliable D call. Germline V lookup: CDR1 KGHSH, CDR2 LQKENI. The CDR3 loop spans 13 amino acids. Between the trimmed V and J ends, which lost 2 bases and 1 base, there was a span of 6 bases. CDR3 DNA: TGTGCCAGCTCACCAGCCCGGTCCTACGAGCAGTACTTC. Encoded protein: CASSPARSYEQYF. Using reference TRBV18 and TRBJ2-7 for the parts outside the CDR3, the full variable domain is NAGVMQNPRHLVRRRGQEARLRCSPMKGHSHVYWYRQLPEEGLKFMVYLQKENIIDESGMPKERFSAEFPKEGPSILRIQQVVRGDSAAYFCASSPARSYEQYFGPGTRLTVT.

This chain links TRBV3-1 (or the pseudogene TRBV3-2) with TRBJ2-3, with 8 bases lining up with TRBD2. CDR1 LGHDT and CDR2 YNNKEL come from the germline V gene (reference sequence). This CDR3 has 14 amino acids. The CDR3 loop reads CAAALGGGADTQYF. The CDR3, as DNA: TGTGCAGCGGCTCTCGGGGGGGGAGCAGATACGCAGTATTTT.

The chain joins TRBV4-1 to TRBJ1-1; no firm D call. CDR3 length: 17 amino acids. In germline, CDR1 is MGHRA, CDR2 YSYEKL. The ends were cut back, 0 bases at V and 0 bases at J, with 14 bases in the middle. The CDR3: CASSQDLGGRVNTEAFF. CDR3 nucleotide sequence: TGCGCCAGCAGCCAAGACCTGGGAGGACGGGTGAACACTGAAGCTTTCTTT.

The sample holds a few counts of this clone. V gene TRBV7-9 combines with J gene TRBJ2-7; D is perhaps TRBD2 (5 bases). The germline V gene has CDR1 SEHNR and CDR2 FQNEAQ (reference sequence). The CDR3 runs 15 residues. V lost 1 base, J lost 3 bases, and 13 bases lay in between. CDR3 protein: CASSLVGSTNYEQYF. The CDR3 DNA follows: TGTGCCAGCAGCTTAGTGGGGAGCACAAACTACGAGCAGTACTTC.